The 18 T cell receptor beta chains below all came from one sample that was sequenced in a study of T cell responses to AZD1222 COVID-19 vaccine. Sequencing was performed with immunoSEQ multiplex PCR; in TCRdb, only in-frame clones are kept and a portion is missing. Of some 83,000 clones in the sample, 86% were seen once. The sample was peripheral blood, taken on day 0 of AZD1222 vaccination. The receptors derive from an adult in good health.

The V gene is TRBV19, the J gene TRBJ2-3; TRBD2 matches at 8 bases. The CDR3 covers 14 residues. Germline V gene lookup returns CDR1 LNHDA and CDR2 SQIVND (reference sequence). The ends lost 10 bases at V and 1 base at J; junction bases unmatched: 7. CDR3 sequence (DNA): TGTGCCACCAATAGCGGGGAAGGCACAGATACGCAGTATTTT. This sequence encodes CATNSGEGTDTQYF.

The CDR3 sequence is CASSDHQGQQGYTF. The CDR3 DNA reads as TGTGCCAGCAGTGATCATCAGGGCCAACAAGGCTACACCTTC. The chain couples TRBV2 to TRBJ1-2; a possible D gene is TRBD1 (5 bases). This CDR3 spans 14 amino acids. V was trimmed by 3 bases and J by 8 bases, leaving 16 bases between them. Germline CDR1 reads SNHLY; CDR2 reads FYNNEI.

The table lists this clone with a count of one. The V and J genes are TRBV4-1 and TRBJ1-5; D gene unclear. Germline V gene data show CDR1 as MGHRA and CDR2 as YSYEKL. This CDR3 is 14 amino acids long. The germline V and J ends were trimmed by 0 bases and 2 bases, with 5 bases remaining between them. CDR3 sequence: CASSQDGGNQPQHF. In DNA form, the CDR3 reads TGCGCCAGCAGCCAAGATGGGGGCAATCAGCCCCAGCATTTT.

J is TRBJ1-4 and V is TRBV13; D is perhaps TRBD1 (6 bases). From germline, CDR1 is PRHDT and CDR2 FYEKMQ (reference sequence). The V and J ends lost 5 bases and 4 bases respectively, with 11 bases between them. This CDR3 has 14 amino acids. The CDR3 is CASSPRDNNEKLFF. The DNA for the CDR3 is TGTGCCAGCAGCCCCCGGGACAATAATGAAAAACTGTTTTTT.

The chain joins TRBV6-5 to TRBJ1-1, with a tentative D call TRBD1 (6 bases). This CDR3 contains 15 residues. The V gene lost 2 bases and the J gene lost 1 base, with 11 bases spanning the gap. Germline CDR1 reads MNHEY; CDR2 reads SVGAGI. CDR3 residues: CASSYQQGWNTEAFF. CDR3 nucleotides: TGTGCCAGCAGTTACCAACAGGGATGGAACACTGAAGCTTTCTTT.

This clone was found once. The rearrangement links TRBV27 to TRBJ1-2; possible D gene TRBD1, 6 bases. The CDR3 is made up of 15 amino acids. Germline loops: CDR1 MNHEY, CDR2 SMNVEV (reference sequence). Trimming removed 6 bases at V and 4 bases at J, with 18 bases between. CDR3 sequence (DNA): TGTGCCAGCAGCCCCGGGACAAGTAAACTCTATGGCTACACCTTC. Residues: CASSPGTSKLYGYTF.

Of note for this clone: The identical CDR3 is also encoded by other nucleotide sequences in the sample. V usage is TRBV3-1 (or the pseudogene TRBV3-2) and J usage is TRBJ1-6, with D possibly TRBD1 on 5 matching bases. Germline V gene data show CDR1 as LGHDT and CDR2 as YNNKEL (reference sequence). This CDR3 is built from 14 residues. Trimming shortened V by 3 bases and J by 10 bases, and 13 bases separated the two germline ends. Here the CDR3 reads CASSQPGIGSPLHF. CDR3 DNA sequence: TGTGCCAGCAGCCAGCCAGGGATAGGGTCACCCCTCCACTTT.

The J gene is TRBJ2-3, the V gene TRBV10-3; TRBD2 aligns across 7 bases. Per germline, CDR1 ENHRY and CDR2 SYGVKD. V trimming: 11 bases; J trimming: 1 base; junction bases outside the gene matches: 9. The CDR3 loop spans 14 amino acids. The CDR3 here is CASREGSGTDTQYF. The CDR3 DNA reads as TGTGCCTCCAGGGAGGGCTCCGGCACAGATACGCAGTATTTT.

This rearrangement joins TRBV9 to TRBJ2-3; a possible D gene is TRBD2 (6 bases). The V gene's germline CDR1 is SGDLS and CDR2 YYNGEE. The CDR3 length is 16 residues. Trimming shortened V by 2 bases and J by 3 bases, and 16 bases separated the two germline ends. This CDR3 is CASSVRAQGGTDTQYF. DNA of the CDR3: TGTGCCAGCAGCGTTCGAGCTCAAGGAGGGACAGATACGCAGTATTTT. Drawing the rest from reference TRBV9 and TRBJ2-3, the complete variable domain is DSGVTQTPKHLITATGQRVTLRCSPRSGDLSVYWYQQSLDQGLQFLIQYYNGEERAKGNILERFSAQQFPDLHSELNLSSLELGDSALYFCASSVRAQGGTDTQYFGPGTRLTVL.

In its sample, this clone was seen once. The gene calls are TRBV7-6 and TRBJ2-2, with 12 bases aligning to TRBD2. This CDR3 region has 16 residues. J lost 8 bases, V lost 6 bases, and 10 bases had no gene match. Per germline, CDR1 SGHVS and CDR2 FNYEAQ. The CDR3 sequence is CASRPTSGSAAGELFF. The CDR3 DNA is TGTGCCAGCAGGCCGACTAGCGGGAGTGCGGCTGGGGAGCTGTTTTTT.

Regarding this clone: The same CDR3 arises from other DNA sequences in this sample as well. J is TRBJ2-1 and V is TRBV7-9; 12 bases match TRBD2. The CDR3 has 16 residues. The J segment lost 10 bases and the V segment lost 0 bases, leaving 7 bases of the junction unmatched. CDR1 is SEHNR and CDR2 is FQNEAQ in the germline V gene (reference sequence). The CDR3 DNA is TGTGCCAGCAGCTTAGCGGCTAGCGGGAGGGCCGGGGAGCAGTTCTTC. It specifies CASSLAASGRAGEQFF.

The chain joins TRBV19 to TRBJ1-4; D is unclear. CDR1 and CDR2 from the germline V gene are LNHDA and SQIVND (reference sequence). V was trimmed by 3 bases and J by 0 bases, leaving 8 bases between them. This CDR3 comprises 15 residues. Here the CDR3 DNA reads TGTGCCAGTAGTATCATGAGTTCAACTAATGAAAAACTGTTTTTT. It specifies CASSIMSSTNEKLFF.

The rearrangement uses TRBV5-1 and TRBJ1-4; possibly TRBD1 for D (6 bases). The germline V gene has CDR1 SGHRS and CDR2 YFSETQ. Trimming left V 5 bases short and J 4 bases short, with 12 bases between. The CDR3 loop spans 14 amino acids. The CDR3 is CASRPGALNEKLFF. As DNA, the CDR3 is TGCGCCAGCAGACCAGGGGCCCTTAATGAAAAACTGTTTTTT.

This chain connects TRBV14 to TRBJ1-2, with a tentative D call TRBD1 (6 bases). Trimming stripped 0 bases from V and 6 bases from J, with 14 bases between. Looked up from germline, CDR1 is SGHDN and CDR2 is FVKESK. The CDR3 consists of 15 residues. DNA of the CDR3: TGTGCCAGCAGCCAAGAGAGGAGACAGGCAAATGGCTACACCTTC. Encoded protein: CASSQERRQANGYTF.

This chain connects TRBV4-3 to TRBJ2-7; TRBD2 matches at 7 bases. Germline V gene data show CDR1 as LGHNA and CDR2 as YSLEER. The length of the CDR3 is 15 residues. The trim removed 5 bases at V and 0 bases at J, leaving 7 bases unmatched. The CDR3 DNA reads TGCGCCAGCAGCAACCTGGGGGGGGGCTCCTACGAGCAGTACTTC. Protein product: CASSNLGGGSYEQYF.

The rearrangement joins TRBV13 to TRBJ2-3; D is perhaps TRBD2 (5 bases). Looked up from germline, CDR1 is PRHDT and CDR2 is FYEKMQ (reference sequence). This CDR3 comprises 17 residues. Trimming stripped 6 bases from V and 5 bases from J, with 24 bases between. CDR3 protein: CASSDAGVAQPGDTQYF. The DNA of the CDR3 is TGTGCCAGCAGTGACGCCGGAGTAGCGCAACCGGGAGATACGCAGTATTTT.

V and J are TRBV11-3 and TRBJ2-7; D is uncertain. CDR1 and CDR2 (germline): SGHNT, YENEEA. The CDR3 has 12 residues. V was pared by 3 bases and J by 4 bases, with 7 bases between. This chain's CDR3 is CASSFDGYEQYF. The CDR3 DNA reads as TGTGCCAGCAGCTTCGACGGTTACGAGCAGTACTTC.

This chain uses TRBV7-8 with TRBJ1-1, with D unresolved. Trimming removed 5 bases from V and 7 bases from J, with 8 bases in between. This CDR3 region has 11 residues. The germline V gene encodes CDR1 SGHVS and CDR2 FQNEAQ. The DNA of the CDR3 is TGTGCCAGCAGCCGGGGTGGTGAAGCTTTCTTT. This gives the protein CASSRGGEAFF.